A single sample gave rise to the 12 T cell receptor beta chains below, sequenced in a study of T cell repertoires in cytomegalovirus infection. TCRdb recomputed calls from the reads with MiXCR, one row per CDR3 protein. Of almost 300,000 distinct CDR3 sequences in the sample, approximately 10% were seen once. Specimen: PBMCs. The receptors stem from a human donor in good health (CMV status not recorded). Some clones in this sample may be carry-over from other donors' samples.

This clonotype occurred many times. The chain uses TRBV2 and TRBJ2-7, with D possibly being TRBD1 (5 bases). CDR3 length: 14 amino acids. Trimming pared 3 bases from V and 8 bases from J, leaving 17 bases between. Germline CDR1 SNHLY, CDR2 FYNNEI. The CDR3 DNA sequence: TGTGCCAGCAGTGAGACCAATACAGGCGCGCAGCAGTACTTC. The encoded protein is CASSETNTGAQQYF.

This clonotype was seen a few times. The V call is TRBV6-5, the J call TRBJ2-2; D tentatively reads TRBD1 or TRBD2 (5 bases each). The germline V gene encodes CDR1 MNHEY and CDR2 SVGAGI. The CDR3 spans 14 residues. Trimming took off 6 bases at V and 9 bases at J, with 17 bases between the two ends. The chain's CDR3 is CASSPEGPGRELFF. DNA of the CDR3: TGTGCCAGCAGCCCCGAGGGGCCGGGGAGGGAGCTGTTTTTT.

In its sample, this clonotype was seen a few times. The chain has TRBV28 and TRBJ1-6; D gene ambiguous. The CDR3 extends over 16 amino acids. The V gene's germline CDR1 is MDHEN and CDR2 SYDVKM. V was pared by 7 bases and J by 7 bases, with 20 bases between. For the CDR3, the DNA is TGTGCCAGCACCCTTCGGCAGGCCCCGGGGAATTCACCCCTCCACTTT. Protein sequence: CASTLRQAPGNSPLHF. Full variable domain (rest looked up from reference TRBV28 and TRBJ1-6): DVKVTQSSRYLVKRTGEKVFLECVQDMDHENMFWYRQDPGLGLRLIYFSYDVKMKEKGDIPEGYSVSREKKERFSLILESASTNQTSMYLCASTLRQAPGNSPLHFGNGTRLTVT.

This clonotype was observed many times. V gene TRBV12-3 or TRBV12-4 combines with J gene TRBJ2-5; 9 bases align to TRBD1. The CDR3 has 14 residues. V shed 3 bases and J 5 bases; nucleotides not matched to a gene: 4. The CDR3: CASSLTGGSETQYF. The DNA for the CDR3 is TGTGCCAGCAGTTTGACAGGGGGAAGTGAGACCCAGTACTTC.

This clonotype has at least ten counts. A read error may account for a junction end that differs from germline. The V call is TRBV6-2 or TRBV6-3, the J call TRBJ1-5; 7 bases map to TRBD1. The CDR3 runs to 16 residues. Per the germline V gene, CDR1 is MNHEY and CDR2 is SVGEGT. As DNA, the CDR3 is TGTGCCAGCACTTACCACCGGGACAGCAGCAATCAGCCCCAGCATTTT. It codes for CASTYHRDSSNQPQHF.

There are a few counts of this clonotype. The chain combines TRBV2 with TRBJ2-1, with TRBD2 identical over 10 bases. Germline-derived CDR1 and CDR2 are SNHLY and FYNNEI. V lost 5 bases, J lost 5 bases, and 9 bases stayed unmatched. The CDR3 has 16 residues. The CDR3 protein is CASSSSGGALHNEQFF. The CDR3 DNA is TGTGCCAGCAGTTCTAGCGGGGGAGCACTCCACAATGAGCAGTTCTTC.

This clonotype has a count of ten or more. CDR3 loop: CASSQQGAGETQYF. The CDR3 bases are TGTGCCAGCAGCCAACAGGGGGCCGGGGAGACCCAGTACTTC. This chain connects TRBV7-2 to TRBJ2-5, with 9 bases matching TRBD1. V trimming: 5 bases; J trimming: 5 bases; junction bases outside the gene matches: 6. The CDR3 length is 14 residues. The germline gives CDR1 SGHTA, CDR2 FQGNSA.

This clonotype occurred many times. V and J are TRBV20-1 and TRBJ1-3, with D uncertain. Germline assignment: CDR1 DFQATT and CDR2 SNEGSKA (reference sequence). The CDR3 is 15 amino acids. V was pared by 4 bases and J by 0 bases, with 13 bases between. CDR3 coding DNA: TGCAGTGCTATACTTCAGGTTCTCTCTGGAAACACCATATATTTT. This translates into CSAILQVLSGNTIYF.

There are many counts of this clonotype. The chain recombines TRBV6-1 with TRBJ1-2; weak D call: TRBD1 (6 bases). The CDR3 runs to 14 residues. CDR1 and CDR2 (germline): MNHNS, SASEGT. Trimming left V 5 bases short and J 5 bases short, with 15 bases between. This CDR3 is CASSPSQGRYGYTF. The CDR3 nucleotides are TGTGCCAGCAGTCCTTCACAGGGTAGATATGGCTACACCTTC.

This clonotype was seen repeatedly, ten times or more. The chain is built from TRBV28 and TRBJ1-5; 7 bases fit TRBD1. Trimming cost V 5 bases and J 4 bases; bases outside gene matches: 8. Germline lookup yields CDR1 MDHEN and CDR2 SYDVKM. CDR3 length: 15 residues. The CDR3 DNA reads TGTGCCAGCAGTGAAGGGACAGCTCGAAATCAGCCCCAGCATTTT. Amino acid sequence: CASSEGTARNQPQHF.

The table lists this clonotype with many counts. This chain links TRBV5-5 with TRBJ1-1; the match to TRBD1 covers 10 bases. There are 18 residues in the CDR3. The V gene end was trimmed by 3 bases and the J gene end by 3 bases; junction bases not matched to a gene: 14. The germline CDR1 and CDR2 sequences are SGHKS and YYEKEE (reference sequence). The CDR3 here is CASSWAGTGVRMDTEAFF. The CDR3, as DNA: TGTGCCAGCAGCTGGGCCGGGACAGGGGTAAGAATGGACACTGAAGCTTTCTTT.

Many counts were recorded for this clonotype. The chain carries TRBV7-6 and TRBJ2-5; the D is unclear. Germline CDR1 and CDR2: SGHVS and FNYEAQ. CDR3 size: 14 residues. The V gene lost 3 bases and the J gene lost 0 bases, with 8 bases spanning the gap. The CDR3 protein is CASSLGGDQETQYF. CDR3 DNA sequence: TGTGCCAGCAGCTTGGGTGGGGACCAAGAGACCCAGTACTTC.